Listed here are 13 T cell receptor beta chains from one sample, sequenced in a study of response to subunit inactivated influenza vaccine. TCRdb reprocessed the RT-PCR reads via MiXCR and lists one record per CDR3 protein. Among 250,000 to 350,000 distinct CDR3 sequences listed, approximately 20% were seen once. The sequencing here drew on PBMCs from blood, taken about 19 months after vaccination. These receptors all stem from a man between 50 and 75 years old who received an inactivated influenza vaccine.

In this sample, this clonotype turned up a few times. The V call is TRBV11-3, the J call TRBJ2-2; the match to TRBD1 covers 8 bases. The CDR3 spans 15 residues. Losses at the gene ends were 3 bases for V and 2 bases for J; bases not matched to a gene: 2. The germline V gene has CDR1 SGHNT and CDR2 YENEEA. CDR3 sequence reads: CASSFGQGNTGELFF. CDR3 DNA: TGTGCCAGCAGCTTCGGACAGGGAAACACCGGGGAGCTGTTTTTT.

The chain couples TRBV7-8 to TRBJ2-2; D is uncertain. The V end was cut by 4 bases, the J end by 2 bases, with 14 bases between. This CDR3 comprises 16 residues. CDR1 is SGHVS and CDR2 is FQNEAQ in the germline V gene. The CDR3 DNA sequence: TGTGCCAGCAGCTCCCCTGTTAGACCCAACACCGGGGAGCTGTTTTTT. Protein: CASSSPVRPNTGELFF. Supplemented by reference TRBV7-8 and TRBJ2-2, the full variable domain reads GAGVSQSPRYKVAKRGQDVALRCDPISGHVSLFWYQQALGQGPEFLTYFQNEAQLDKSGLPSDRFFAERPEGSVSTLKIQRTQQEDSAVYLCASSSPVRPNTGELFFGEGSRLTVL.

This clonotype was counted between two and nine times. The CDR3 nucleotides read TGTGCCACCAGTGGCGCATTAAACACTGAAGCTTTCTTT. It codes for CATSGALNTEAFF. The rearrangement links TRBV24-1 to TRBJ1-1; D uncertain. CDR3 length: 13 amino acids. The germline V gene has CDR1 KGHDR and CDR2 SFDVKD. V was shortened by 5 bases and J by 2 bases, with 8 bases between the two germline ends.

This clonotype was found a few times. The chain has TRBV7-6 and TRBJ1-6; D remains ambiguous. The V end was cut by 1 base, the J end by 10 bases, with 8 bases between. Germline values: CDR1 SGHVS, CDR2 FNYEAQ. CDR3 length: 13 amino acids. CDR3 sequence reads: CASSLEGSSPLHF. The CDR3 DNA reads TGTGCCAGCAGCTTAGAGGGCTCCTCACCCCTCCACTTT.

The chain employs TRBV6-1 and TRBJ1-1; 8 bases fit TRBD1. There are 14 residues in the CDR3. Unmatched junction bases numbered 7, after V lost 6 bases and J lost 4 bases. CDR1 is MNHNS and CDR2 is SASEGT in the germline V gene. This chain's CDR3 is CASRKTGVGTEAFF. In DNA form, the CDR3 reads TGTGCCAGCAGAAAGACAGGGGTCGGCACTGAAGCTTTCTTT.

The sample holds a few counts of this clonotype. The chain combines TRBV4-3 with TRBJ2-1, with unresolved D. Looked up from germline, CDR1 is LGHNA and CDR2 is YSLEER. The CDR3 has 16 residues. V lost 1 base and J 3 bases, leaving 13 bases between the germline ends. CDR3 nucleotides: TGCGCCAGCAGCCAAGCTCCCGGTCCCAACTACAATGAGCAGTTCTTC. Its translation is CASSQAPGPNYNEQFF.

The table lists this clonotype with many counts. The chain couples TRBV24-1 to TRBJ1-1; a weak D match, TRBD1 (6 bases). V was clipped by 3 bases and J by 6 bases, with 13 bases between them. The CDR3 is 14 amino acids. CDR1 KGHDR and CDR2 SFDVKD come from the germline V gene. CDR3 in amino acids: CATSDSRGSAEAFF. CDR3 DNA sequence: TGTGCCACCAGTGATAGCAGGGGTTCCGCTGAAGCTTTCTTT.

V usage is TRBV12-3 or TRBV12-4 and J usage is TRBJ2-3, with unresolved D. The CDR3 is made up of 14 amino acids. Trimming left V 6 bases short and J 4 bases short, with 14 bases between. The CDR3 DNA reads TGTGCCAGCAGCTTGGCCGGGTGGTCAGATACGCAGTATTTT. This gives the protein CASSLAGWSDTQYF.

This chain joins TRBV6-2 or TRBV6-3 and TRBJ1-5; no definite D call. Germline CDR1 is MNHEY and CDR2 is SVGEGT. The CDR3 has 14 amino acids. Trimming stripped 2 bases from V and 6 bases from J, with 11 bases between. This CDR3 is CASSYGMISQPQHF. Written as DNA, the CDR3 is TGTGCCAGCAGTTACGGAATGATTTCTCAGCCCCAGCATTTT.

The CDR3 nucleotides are TGTGCCTGGAGCGGAGAACGGACTCCCGGATATAATTCACCCCTCCACTTT. Translation: CAWSGERTPGYNSPLHF. The rearrangement joins TRBV30 to TRBJ1-6; D not certain. The CDR3 is 17 amino acids. Germline V gene sequence: CDR1 GTSNPN, CDR2 SVGIG (reference sequence). With 3 bases removed from V and 4 bases from J, the gap between germline ends came to 19 bases.

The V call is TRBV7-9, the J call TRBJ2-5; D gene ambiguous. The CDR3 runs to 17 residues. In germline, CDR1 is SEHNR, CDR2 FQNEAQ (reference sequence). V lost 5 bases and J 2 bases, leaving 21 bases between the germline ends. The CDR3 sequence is CASSPTLSGLLQETQYF. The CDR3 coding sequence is TGTGCCAGCAGCCCTACATTGTCCGGCCTACTACAAGAGACCCAGTACTTC.

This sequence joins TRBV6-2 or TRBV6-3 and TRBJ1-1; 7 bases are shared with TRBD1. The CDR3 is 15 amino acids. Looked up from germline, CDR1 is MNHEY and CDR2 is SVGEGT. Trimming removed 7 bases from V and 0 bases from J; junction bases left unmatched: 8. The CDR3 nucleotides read TGTGCCAGCACTCAGGGGGATATCCTGAACACTGAAGCTTTCTTT. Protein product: CASTQGDILNTEAFF.

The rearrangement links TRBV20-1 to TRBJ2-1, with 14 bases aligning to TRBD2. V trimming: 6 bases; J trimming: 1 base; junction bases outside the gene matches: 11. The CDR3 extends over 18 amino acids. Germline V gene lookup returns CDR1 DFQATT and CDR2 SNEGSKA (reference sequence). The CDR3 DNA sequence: TGCAGTGCGCAAGGGGTGCGACTAGCGGGAGGGTCCTACAATGAGCAGTTCTTC. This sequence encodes CSAQGVRLAGGSYNEQFF.